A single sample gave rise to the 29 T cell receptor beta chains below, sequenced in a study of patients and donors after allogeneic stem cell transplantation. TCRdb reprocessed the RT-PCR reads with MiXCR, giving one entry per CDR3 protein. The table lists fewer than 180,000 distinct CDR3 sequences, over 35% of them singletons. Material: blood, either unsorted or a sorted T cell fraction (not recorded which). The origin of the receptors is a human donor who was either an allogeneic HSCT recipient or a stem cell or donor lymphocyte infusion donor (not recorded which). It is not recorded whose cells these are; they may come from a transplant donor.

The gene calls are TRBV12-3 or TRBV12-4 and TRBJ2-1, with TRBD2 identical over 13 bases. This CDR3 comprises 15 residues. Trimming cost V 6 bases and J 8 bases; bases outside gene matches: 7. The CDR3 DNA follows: TGTGCCAGCAGCATAACTAGCGGGGGGGCCCATGAGCAGTTCTTC. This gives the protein CASSITSGGAHEQFF.

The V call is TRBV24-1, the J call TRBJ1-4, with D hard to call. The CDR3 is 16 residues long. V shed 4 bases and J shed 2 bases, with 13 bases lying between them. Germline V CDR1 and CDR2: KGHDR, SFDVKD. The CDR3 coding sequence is TGTGCCACCAGTGACTCCGTACTTGGGACTAATGAAAAACTGTTTTTT. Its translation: CATSDSVLGTNEKLFF.

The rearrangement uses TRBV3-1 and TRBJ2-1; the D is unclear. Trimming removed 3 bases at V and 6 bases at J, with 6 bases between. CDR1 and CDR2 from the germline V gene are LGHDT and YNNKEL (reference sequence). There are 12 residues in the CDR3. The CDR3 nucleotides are TGTGCCAGCAGCCAGACAAGCAATGAGCAGTTCTTC. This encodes CASSQTSNEQFF.

As DNA, the CDR3 is TGCGCCAGCAGCTTGTTGGGCGGTTCAGATACGCAGTATTTT. This encodes CASSLLGGSDTQYF. This chain joins TRBV5-1 and TRBJ2-3; D gene unclear. Trimming removed 1 base at V and 4 bases at J, with 10 bases between. Germline V lookup: CDR1 SGHRS, CDR2 YFSETQ. The CDR3 consists of 14 residues.

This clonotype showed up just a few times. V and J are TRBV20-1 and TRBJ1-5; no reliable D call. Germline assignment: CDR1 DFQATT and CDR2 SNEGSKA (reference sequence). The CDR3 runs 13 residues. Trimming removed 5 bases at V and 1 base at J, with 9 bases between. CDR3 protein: CSAGQPSNQPQHF. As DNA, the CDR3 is TGCAGTGCTGGTCAGCCGAGCAATCAGCCCCAGCATTTT.

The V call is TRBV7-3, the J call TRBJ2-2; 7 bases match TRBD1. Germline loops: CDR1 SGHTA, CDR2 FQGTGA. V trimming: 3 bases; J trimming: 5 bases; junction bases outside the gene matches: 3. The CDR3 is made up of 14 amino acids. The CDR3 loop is CASSLGQTTGELFF. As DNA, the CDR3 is TGTGCCAGCAGCTTGGGACAGACTACCGGGGAGCTGTTTTTT.

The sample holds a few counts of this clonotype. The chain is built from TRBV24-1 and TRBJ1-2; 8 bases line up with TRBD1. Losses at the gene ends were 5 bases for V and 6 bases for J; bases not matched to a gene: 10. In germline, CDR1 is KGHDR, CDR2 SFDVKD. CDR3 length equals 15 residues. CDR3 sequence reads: CATSAGQGGSDGYTF. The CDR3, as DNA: TGTGCCACCAGTGCCGGACAGGGAGGATCGGATGGCTACACCTTC.

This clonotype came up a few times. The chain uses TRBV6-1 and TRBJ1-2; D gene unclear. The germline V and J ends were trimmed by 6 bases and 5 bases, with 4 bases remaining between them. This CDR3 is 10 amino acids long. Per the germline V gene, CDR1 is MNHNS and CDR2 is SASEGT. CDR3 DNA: TGTGCCAGCAGGGAATATGGCTACACCTTC. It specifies CASREYGYTF.

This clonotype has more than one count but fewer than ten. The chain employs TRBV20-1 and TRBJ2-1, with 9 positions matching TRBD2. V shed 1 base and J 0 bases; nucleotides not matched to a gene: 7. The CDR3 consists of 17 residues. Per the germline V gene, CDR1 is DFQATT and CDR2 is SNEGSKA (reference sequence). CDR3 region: CSARGVSGGLSYNEQFF. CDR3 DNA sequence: TGCAGTGCTAGAGGAGTTAGCGGGGGACTCTCCTACAATGAGCAGTTCTTC.

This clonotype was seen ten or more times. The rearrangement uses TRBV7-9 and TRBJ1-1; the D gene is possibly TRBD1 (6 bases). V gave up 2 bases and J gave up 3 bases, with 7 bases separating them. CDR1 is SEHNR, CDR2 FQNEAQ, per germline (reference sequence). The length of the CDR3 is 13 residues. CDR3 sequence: CASSLNRDTEAFF. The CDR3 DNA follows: TGTGCCAGCAGCTTAAACAGGGACACTGAAGCTTTCTTT.

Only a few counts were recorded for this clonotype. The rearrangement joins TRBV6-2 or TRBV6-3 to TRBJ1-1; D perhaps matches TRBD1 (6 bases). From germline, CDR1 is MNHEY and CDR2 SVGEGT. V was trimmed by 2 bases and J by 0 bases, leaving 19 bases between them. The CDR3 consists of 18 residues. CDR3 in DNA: TGTGCCAGCAGTTACCCCCTCGGACAGATGAGAATGAACACTGAAGCTTTCTTT. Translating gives CASSYPLGQMRMNTEAFF.

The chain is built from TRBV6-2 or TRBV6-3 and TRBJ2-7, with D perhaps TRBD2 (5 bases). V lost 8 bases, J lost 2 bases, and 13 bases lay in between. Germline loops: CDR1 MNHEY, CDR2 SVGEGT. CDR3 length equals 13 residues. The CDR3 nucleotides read TGTGCCAGCGGACTTTCTCCAACCTACGAGCAGTACTTC. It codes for CASGLSPTYEQYF.

The DNA of the CDR3 is TGCAGTGCAACGGGGGGCTCCTACAATGAGCAGTTCTTC. Translated, it gives CSATGGSYNEQFF. This sequence joins TRBV20-1 and TRBJ2-1, with 7 bases fitting TRBD2. The CDR3 spans 13 residues. Germline lookup yields CDR1 DFQATT and CDR2 SNEGSKA (reference sequence). The ends lost 6 bases at V and 0 bases at J; junction bases unmatched: 2.

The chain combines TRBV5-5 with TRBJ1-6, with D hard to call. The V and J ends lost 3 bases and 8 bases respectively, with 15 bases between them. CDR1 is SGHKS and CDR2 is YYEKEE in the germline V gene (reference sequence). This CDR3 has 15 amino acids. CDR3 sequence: CASSWSVAMDSPLHF. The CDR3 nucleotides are TGTGCCAGCAGCTGGTCGGTGGCCATGGATTCACCCCTCCACTTT. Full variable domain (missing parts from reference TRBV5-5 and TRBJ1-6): DAGVTQSPTHLIKTRGQQVTLRCSPISGHKSVSWYQQVLGQGPQFIFQYYEKEERGRGNFPDRFSARQFPNYSSELNVNALLLGDSALYLCASSWSVAMDSPLHFGNGTRLTVT.

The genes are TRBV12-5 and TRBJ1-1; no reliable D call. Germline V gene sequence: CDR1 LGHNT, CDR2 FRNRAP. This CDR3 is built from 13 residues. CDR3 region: CATSGPGNTEAFF. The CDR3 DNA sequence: TGTGCGACCTCGGGCCCAGGGAACACTGAAGCTTTCTTT.

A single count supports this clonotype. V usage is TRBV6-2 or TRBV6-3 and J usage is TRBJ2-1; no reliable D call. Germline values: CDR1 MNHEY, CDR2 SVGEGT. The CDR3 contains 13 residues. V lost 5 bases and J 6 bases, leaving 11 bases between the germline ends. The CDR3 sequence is CASSLLLGNEQFF. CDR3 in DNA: TGTGCCAGCAGTCTCTTGCTAGGCAATGAGCAGTTCTTC.

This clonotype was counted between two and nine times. CDR3 in DNA: TGTGCCAGCAGTTACTACACCGGGACAGACAGGAACTATGGCTACACCTTC. This codes for CASSYYTGTDRNYGYTF. The chain couples TRBV6-5 to TRBJ1-2; 7 bases are a match to TRBD1. After removal of 1 base from V and 2 bases from J, the junction contained 10 bases not matched to a gene. This CDR3 comprises 17 residues. Per the germline V gene, CDR1 is MNHEY and CDR2 is SVGAGI.

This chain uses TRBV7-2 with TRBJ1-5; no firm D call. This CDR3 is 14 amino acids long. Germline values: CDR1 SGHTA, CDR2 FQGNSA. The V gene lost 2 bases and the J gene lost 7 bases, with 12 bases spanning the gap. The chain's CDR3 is CASSLPGQGQPQHF. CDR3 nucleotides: TGTGCCAGCAGCTTACCGGGCCAAGGGCAGCCCCAGCATTTT.

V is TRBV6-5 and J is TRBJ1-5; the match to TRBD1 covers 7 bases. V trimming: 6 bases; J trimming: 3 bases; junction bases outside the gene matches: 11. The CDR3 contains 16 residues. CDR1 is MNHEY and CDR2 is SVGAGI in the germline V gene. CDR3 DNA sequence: TGTGCCAGCAGGGAAACCTGGACAGGCCTCAATCAGCCCCAGCATTTT. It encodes CASRETWTGLNQPQHF.

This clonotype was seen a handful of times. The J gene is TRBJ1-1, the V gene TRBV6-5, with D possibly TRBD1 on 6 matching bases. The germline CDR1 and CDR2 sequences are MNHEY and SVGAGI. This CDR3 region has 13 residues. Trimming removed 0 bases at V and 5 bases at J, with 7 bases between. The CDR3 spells CASSYSRGTEAFF. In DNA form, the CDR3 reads TGTGCCAGCAGTTACTCGAGGGGGACTGAAGCTTTCTTT.

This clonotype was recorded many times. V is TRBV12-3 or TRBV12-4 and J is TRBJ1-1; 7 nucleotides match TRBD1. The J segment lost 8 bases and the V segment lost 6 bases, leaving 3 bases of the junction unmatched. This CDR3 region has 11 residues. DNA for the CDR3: TGTGCCAGCAGCCCGGGACAGGAAGCTTTCTTT. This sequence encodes CASSPGQEAFF.

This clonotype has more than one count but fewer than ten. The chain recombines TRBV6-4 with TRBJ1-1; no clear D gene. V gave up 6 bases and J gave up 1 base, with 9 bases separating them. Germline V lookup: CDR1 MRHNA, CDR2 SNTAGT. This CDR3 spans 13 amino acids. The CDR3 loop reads CASRLVGNTEAFF. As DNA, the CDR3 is TGTGCCAGCAGACTTGTGGGGAACACTGAAGCTTTCTTT.

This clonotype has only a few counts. CDR3 DNA sequence: TGTGCCAGCAGTCAGGACAGGGGGCAATGGAACACTGAAGCTTTCTTT. It encodes CASSQDRGQWNTEAFF. The chain combines TRBV12-3 or TRBV12-4 with TRBJ1-1, with 11 bases aligning to TRBD1. CDR3 size: 16 residues. V gave up 5 bases and J gave up 1 base; unmatched junction bases: 6.

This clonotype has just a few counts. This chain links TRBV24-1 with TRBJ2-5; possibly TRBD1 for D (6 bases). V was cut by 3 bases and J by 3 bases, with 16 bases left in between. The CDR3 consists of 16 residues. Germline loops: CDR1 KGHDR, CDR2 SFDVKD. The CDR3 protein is CATSDRPGSGEETQYF. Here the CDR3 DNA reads TGTGCCACCAGTGATCGCCCAGGCTCAGGGGAAGAGACCCAGTACTTC.

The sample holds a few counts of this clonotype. The CDR3 is CATSRSQRGGLDEQFF. For the CDR3, the DNA is TGTGCCACCAGCAGATCCCAGCGGGGGGGCCTGGATGAGCAGTTCTTC. The rearrangement joins TRBV15 to TRBJ2-1, with 10 nucleotides matching TRBD2. Trimming took 2 bases from V and 8 from J; bases not matched to a gene: 9. This CDR3 is 16 amino acids long. In germline, CDR1 is LNHNV, CDR2 YYDKDF (reference sequence).

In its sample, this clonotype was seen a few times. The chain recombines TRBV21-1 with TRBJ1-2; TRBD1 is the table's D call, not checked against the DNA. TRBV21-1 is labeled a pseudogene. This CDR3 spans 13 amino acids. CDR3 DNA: TGTGCCAGCCGGCCAGGGGAATACTATGGCTACACCTTC. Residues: CASRPGEYYGYTF.

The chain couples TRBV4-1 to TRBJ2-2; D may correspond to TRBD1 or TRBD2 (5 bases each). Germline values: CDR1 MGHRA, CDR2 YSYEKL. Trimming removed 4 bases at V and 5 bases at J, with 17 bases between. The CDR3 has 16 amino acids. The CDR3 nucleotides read TGCGCCAGCAGCCCATTCGACGGGGCCGCGACCGGGGAGCTGTTTTTT. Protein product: CASSPFDGAATGELFF.

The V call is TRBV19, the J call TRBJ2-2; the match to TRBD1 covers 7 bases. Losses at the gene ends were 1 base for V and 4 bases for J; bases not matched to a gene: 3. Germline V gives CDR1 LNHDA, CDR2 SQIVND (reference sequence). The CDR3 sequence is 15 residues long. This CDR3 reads CASSIGDSVTGELFF. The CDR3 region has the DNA TGTGCCAGTAGTATAGGGGACAGCGTCACCGGGGAGCTGTTTTTT.

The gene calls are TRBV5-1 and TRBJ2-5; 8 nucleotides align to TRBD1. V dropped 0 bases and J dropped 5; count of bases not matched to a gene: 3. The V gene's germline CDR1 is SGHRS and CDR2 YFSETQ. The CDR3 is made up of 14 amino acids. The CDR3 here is CASSLGDRQETQYF. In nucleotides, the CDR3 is TGCGCCAGCAGCTTGGGGGACAGGCAGGAGACCCAGTACTTC.